This is a list of T cell receptor beta chains from one sample in a study of identical twins. One entry per CDR3 protein results from TCRdb running MiXCR on the 5' RACE reads. Of about 810,000 distinct CDR3 sequences in the sample, about 12% were seen once. This sample also belongs to another study, concerning yellow fever vaccine responses in identical twins.

Sequences were obtained from PBMCs. The receptors were sampled from a woman between 18 and 29 years old in good health. The CDR3 runs from the conserved cysteine through the conserved F or W. Fields, in order: D gene, clone size, J gene, V gene, CDR3 DNA, CDR3 protein. D genes are given only for firm matches. Only some rows state a clone size, as once, few, many or a class for expanded clones.

- | - | TRBJ2-5 | TRBV4-1 | TGCGCCAGCAGCCAAGATACGGTCAGGGAAGAGACCCAGTACTTC | CASSQDTVREETQYF
TRBD2 | few | TRBJ2-2 | TRBV12-3/TRBV12-4 | TGTGCCAGCAGTCTGACTAGCGGGGGTCGTACCGGGGAGCTGTTTTTT | CASSLTSGGRTGELFF
TRBD1 | - | TRBJ2-3 | TRBV12-3/TRBV12-4 | TGTGCCAGCAGTTCTCTCCGGGACAGGGGTCTTAGCACAGATACGCAGTATTTT | CASSSLRDRGLSTDTQYF
- | many | TRBJ1-1 | TRBV12-3/TRBV12-4 | TGTGCCAGCAGAGGACACGACGGAGCTGAAGCTTTCTTT | CASRGHDGAEAFF
- | - | TRBJ2-5 | TRBV2 | TGTGCCAGCAGGGCCACCGGGACCCTGAGGGAGACCCAGTACTTC | CASRATGTLRETQYF
TRBD2 | many | TRBJ2-1 | TRBV28 | TGTGCCAGCATGGGGACTAGCGGTTACAATGAGCAGTTCTTC | CASMGTSGYNEQFF
- | few | TRBJ2-4 | TRBV6-1 | TGTGCCAGCAGTACCTGGACCGAAAGGGGCAAAAACATTCAGTACTTC | CASSTWTERGKNIQYF
TRBD1 | few | TRBJ2-5 | TRBV13 | TGTGCCAGCAGCTTAGGACAGGGGTACGCAGAGACCCAGTACTTC | CASSLGQGYAETQYF
TRBD2 | few | TRBJ2-1 | TRBV28 | TGTGCCAGCAGTTTCGGAGCTAGCGGGAGCTCCTACAATGAGCAGTTCTTC | CASSFGASGSSYNEQFF
- | - | TRBJ2-1 | TRBV28 | TGTGCCAGCAGGGACAATAGCAACAATGAGCAGTTCTTC | CASRDNSNNEQFF
TRBD1 | - | TRBJ2-5 | TRBV11-2 | TGTGCCAGCAGCTTAGGGGACAGGGGCGTAGAGACCCAGTACTTC | CASSLGDRGVETQYF
- | many | TRBJ2-1 | TRBV29-1 | TGCAGCGTTGAAGATCGTAGTGAGGAGCAGTTCTTC | CSVEDRSEEQFF
TRBD2 | few | TRBJ2-3 | TRBV9 | TGTGCCAGCAGCACAACTAGCGGGAGGGGAGATACGCAGTATTTT | CASSTTSGRGDTQYF
- | few | TRBJ2-2 | TRBV5-1 | TGCGCCAGCAGCTTGGTAGCGATGAACACCGGGGAGCTGTTTTTT | CASSLVAMNTGELFF
- | - | TRBJ2-3 | TRBV5-1 | TGCGCCAGCAGCTCTGTTGGGGGAAGCACAGATACGCAGTATTTT | CASSSVGGSTDTQYF
TRBD2 | few | TRBJ2-1 | TRBV9 | TGTGCCAGCAGCGTAGGGACTAGGACCTACAATGAGCAGTTCTTC | CASSVGTRTYNEQFF
- | many | TRBJ1-1 | TRBV10-3 | TGTGCCATCCGGGGGGCGGCGAACACTGAAGCTTTCTTT | CAIRGAANTEAFF
- | many | TRBJ1-1 | TRBV4-1 | TGCGCCAGCAGCCGAGGACAGCTGAACACTGAAGCTTTCTTT | CASSRGQLNTEAFF
TRBD2 | few | TRBJ2-7 | TRBV4-1 | TGCGCCAGCAGCCGGGGACTAGCGGGGAGCTCCTACGAGCAGTACTTC | CASSRGLAGSSYEQYF
TRBD1 | - | TRBJ2-1 | TRBV12-5 | TGTGCTAGTGGTTTGAACGAACGGGACAGGGGGCCATGGGAGCAGTTCTTC | CASGLNERDRGPWEQFF
- | few | TRBJ1-1 | TRBV7-9 | TGTGCCAGCAGCTCAACAAACAGGTCGACCACTGAAGCTTTCTTT | CASSSTNRSTTEAFF
- | many | TRBJ2-1 | TRBV27 | TGTGCCAGCAGTATCCTCGGAGGGGCGCTTTACAATGAGCAGTTCTTC | CASSILGGALYNEQFF
- | few | TRBJ1-2 | TRBV5-1 | TGCGCCAGCAGCTTGAAGATCGCCCATGGCTACACCTTC | CASSLKIAHGYTF
- | many | TRBJ2-3 | TRBV2 | TGTGCCAGCAGTAAGGGAGCGCCAGATACGCAGTATTTT | CASSKGAPDTQYF
TRBD1 | - | TRBJ2-5 | TRBV6-1 | TGTGCCAGCAGTGCCTTGACAGGGGCGCAGTTCGAGACCCAGTACTTC | CASSALTGAQFETQYF
- | few | TRBJ2-7 | TRBV4-2 | TGTGCCAGCAGCCAAGAAACGGGGCAGGGGCTCTACGAGCAGTACTTC | CASSQETGQGLYEQYF
- | many | TRBJ2-3 | TRBV24-1 | TGTGCCACCAGTGACGCCCCGGGGCACCTGACTAGCACAGATACGCAGTATTTT | CATSDAPGHLTSTDTQYF
- | - | TRBJ2-7 | TRBV5-8 | TGTGCCAGCAGCTTGGATGGGCAGTACTTC | CASSLDGQYF
- | few | TRBJ2-1 | TRBV5-1 | TGCGCCAGCAGCCCCTCTACCGCCGGCCCACATGAGCAGTTCTTC | CASSPSTAGPHEQFF
TRBD1 | few | TRBJ2-7 | TRBV28 | TGTGCCAGCGTGGACAGGGTCTCCTACGAGCAGTACTTC | CASVDRVSYEQYF
- | - | TRBJ2-1 | TRBV7-9 | TGTGCCAGCAGCTTTAAGAGACTCGAGCAGTTCTTC | CASSFKRLEQFF
- | few | TRBJ1-5 | TRBV6-1 | TGTGCCAGCAGTGAGCGGGGTTATTATCAGCCCCAGCATTTT | CASSERGYYQPQHF
TRBD2 | few | TRBJ2-7 | TRBV11-2 | TGTGCCAGCAGCTTAACGACTAGCGCCTACGAGCAGTACTTC | CASSLTTSAYEQYF
TRBD2 | few | TRBJ2-1 | TRBV20-1 | TGCAGTGCTAGTCCCCAGCAGCCCCCGGGACTAGCAGACAATGAGCAGTTCTTC | CSASPQQPPGLADNEQFF
- | - | TRBJ2-1 | TRBV27 | TGTGCCAGCAGTTTCTCTAGGGGCGAGCAGTTCTTC | CASSFSRGEQFF
TRBD1 | - | TRBJ2-3 | TRBV28 | TGTGCCAGCAGTTTGACAGGGGTCCGCCCAGATACGCAGTATTTT | CASSLTGVRPDTQYF
TRBD2 | many | TRBJ2-1 | TRBV7-9 | TGTGCCAGCAGCCCCCCGGGGGGACGGGACAATGAGCAGTTCTTC | CASSPPGGRDNEQFF
TRBD1 | few | TRBJ2-1 | TRBV20-1 | TGCTGTGCTAGGGCGACAGGGGGCTCCTACAATGAGCAGTTCTTC | CCARATGGSYNEQFF
TRBD1 | few | TRBJ1-1 | TRBV6-1 | TGTGCCAGCAGTCAAGCCACAGGGGGCAACACTGAAGCTTTCTTT | CASSQATGGNTEAFF
TRBD2 | - | TRBJ2-5 | TRBV2 | TGTGCCAGCGTACGTGGTAGCGGGGTCCAAGAGACCCAGTACTTC | CASVRGSGVQETQYF
TRBD1 | many | TRBJ2-1 | TRBV6-2/TRBV6-3 | TGTGCCAGCGAAGTAACAGGGGGGTACAATGAGCAGTTCTTC | CASEVTGGYNEQFF
- | few | TRBJ2-7 | TRBV29-1 | TGCAGCGTCAGACAGCCGAACACCTACGAGCAGTACTTC | CSVRQPNTYEQYF
- | - | TRBJ2-1 | TRBV3-1 | TGTGCCAGCAGCCAAGAGGGCCGACCCGCGGATGAGCAGTTCTTC | CASSQEGRPADEQFF
TRBD1 | - | TRBJ1-6 | TRBV20-1 | TGCAGCGCTCCGGACAGGGAAGGTTCACCCCTCCACTTT | CSAPDREGSPLHF
TRBD1 | - | TRBJ2-5 | TRBV4-1 | TGCGCCAGCAGCCCGCGTCGGACAGGCGGAGAGACCCAGTACTTC | CASSPRRTGGETQYF
- | few | TRBJ2-1 | TRBV7-9 | TGTGCCAGCAGCTTAGTGGGCAGAAACTACAATGAGCAGTTCTTC | CASSLVGRNYNEQFF
- | - | TRBJ2-1 | TRBV11-2 | TGTGCCAGCAGGTCATTCAGGAATTCCTACAATGAGCAGTTCTTC | CASRSFRNSYNEQFF
- | few | TRBJ2-1 | TRBV28 | TGTGCCAGCAGTATCGGACCCAATGAGCAGTTCTTC | CASSIGPNEQFF
- | - | TRBJ1-2 | TRBV20-1 | TGCAGTGCTAGAGGCCCAGTACAGAACTATGGCTACACCTTC | CSARGPVQNYGYTF
TRBD2 | few | TRBJ2-7 | TRBV6-2/TRBV6-3 | TGTGCCAGCAGTTTTGGACTAGTAGAGCAGTACTTC | CASSFGLVEQYF
- | many | TRBJ2-3 | TRBV7-6 | TGTGCCAGCAGCTTAGTCCATACAGATACGCAGTATTTT | CASSLVHTDTQYF
TRBD2 | - | TRBJ2-5 | TRBV12-3/TRBV12-4 | TGTGCCAGCAGTATAGGACTAGCGGGACGGGAGACCCAGTACTTC | CASSIGLAGRETQYF
- | few | TRBJ2-7 | TRBV2 | TGTGCCAGCAGTAAGCCCGCGGGCCCGTCCCCCTACGAGCAGTACTTC | CASSKPAGPSPYEQYF
- | - | TRBJ2-3 | TRBV4-1 | TGCGCCACCGGAGAGTTCACAGATACGCAGTATTTT | CATGEFTDTQYF
TRBD2 | few | TRBJ2-7 | TRBV12-3/TRBV12-4 | TGTGCCAGCAGTTTAGCGGTGACTAGCGGGCCTCCCTACGAGCAGTACTTC | CASSLAVTSGPPYEQYF
TRBD1 | few | TRBJ2-7 | TRBV7-3 | TGTGCCAGCAGCTTGACCGGCGGGACAGGGGGCTCCGAGCAGTACTTC | CASSLTGGTGGSEQYF
- | - | TRBJ1-1 | TRBV29-1 | TGCAGCGTTAATAGGTGGGCACAGAGGGCGAACACTGAAGCTTTCTTT | CSVNRWAQRANTEAFF